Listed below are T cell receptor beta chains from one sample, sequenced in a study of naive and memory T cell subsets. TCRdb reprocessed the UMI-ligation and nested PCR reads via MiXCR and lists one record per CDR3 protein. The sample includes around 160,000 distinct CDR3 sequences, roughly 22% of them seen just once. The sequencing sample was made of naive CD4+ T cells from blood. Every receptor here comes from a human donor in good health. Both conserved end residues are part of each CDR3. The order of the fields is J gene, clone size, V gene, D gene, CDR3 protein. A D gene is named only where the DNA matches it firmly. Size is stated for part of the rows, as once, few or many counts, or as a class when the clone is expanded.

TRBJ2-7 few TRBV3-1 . CASSQVGQYEQYF
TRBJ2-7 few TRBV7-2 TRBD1 CASSLGTVAYEQYF
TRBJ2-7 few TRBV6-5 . CASRYTGSYEQYF
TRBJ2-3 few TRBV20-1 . CSAAPKVGITDTQYF
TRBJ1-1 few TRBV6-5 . CASSYRRTNTEAFF
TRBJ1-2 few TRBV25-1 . CASSEDSPYGYTF
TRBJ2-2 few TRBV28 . CASSLRQGPTGELFF
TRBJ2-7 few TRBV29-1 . CSARRVGYEQYF
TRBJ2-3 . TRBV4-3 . CASSQELVRGGANTQYF
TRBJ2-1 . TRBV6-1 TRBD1 CASISTNPGTGYYNEQFF
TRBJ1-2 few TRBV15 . CATSRDRAGGYTF
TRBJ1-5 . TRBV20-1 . CSARLLGYSNQPQHF
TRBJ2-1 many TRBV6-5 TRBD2 CASSSRRLAGAYNEQFF
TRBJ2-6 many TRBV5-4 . CASSFGLSGANVLTF
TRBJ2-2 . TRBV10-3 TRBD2 CAISDRQASGADTGELFF
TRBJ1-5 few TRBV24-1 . CATSDTRDMNQPQHF
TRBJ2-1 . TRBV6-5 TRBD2 CASRSGRLNNEQFF
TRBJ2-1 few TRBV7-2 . CASSIYYNEQFF
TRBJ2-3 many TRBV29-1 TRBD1 CSVDDRGTTQYF
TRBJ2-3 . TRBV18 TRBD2 CASSPPGLAGPDTQYF
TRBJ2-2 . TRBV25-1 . CASSEWTDTGELFF
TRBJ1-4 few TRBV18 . CASSPGRRDNEKLFF
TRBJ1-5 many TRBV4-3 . CASSLRGSNQPQHF
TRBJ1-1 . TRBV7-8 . CASSLKASATEAFF
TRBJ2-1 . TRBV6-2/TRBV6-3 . CASRGGALAVGEQFF
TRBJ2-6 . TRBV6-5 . CASSPRRSGANVLTF
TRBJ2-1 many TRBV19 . CASSIRTGAGVNEQFF
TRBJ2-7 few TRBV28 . CASKSLRHEQYF
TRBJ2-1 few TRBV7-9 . CASSLVGSLYNEQFF
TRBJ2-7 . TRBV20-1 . CSASLMGEQYF
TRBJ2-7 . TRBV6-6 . CASSYFAVARTEQYF
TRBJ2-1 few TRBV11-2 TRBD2 CASSPRGLAMRMFF
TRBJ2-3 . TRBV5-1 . CASSLVPSGTDTQYF
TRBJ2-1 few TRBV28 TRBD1 CATRDSLRREQFF
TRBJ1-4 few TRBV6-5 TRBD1 CASSRGGVGEKLFF
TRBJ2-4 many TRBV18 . CASSPGGRGAKNIQYF
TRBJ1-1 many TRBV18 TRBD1 CASLRQGSNTEAFF
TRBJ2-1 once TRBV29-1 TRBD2 CSAGGTSGSGSIEQFF
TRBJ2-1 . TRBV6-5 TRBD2 CASSTLTAGGGEQFF